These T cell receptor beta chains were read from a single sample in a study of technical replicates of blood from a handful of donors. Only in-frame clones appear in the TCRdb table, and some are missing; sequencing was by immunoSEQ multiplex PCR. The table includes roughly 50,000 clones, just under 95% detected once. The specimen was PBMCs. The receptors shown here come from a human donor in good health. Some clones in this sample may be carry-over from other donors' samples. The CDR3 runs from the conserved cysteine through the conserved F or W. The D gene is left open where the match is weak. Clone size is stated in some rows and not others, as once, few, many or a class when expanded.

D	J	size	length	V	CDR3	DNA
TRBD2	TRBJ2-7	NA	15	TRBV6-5	CASSPAGTSGPKQYF	TGTGCCAGCAGTCCCGCCGGGACTAGCGGGCCTAAGCAGTACTTC
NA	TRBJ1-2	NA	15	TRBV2	CASSEAQGANYGYTF	TGTGCCAGCAGTGAAGCGCAAGGGGCTAACTATGGCTACACCTTC
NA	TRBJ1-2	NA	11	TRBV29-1	CSIRGGSGYTF	TGCAGCATCAGGGGTGGGTCCGGGTACACCTTC
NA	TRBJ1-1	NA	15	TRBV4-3	CASSPGEAGDTEAFF	TGCGCCAGCAGCCCGGGGGAGGCCGGGGACACTGAAGCTTTCTTT
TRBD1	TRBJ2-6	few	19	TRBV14	CASSQRPGTGSSGANVLTF	TGTGCCAGCAGCCAACGACCCGGGACAGGATCCTCTGGGGCCAACGTCCTGACTTTC
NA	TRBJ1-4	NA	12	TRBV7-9	CASSASGEKLFF	TGTGCCAGCAGCGCGAGCGGTGAAAAACTGTTTTTT
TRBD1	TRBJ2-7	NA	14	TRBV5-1	CASSLGTGIYEQYF	TGCGCCAGCAGCCTAGGGACAGGGATCTACGAGCAGTACTTC
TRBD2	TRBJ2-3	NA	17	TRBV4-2	CASSQTLAGGPRGTQYF	TGTGCCAGCAGCCAGACCTTAGCGGGGGGGCCTAGAGGTACGCAGTATTTT
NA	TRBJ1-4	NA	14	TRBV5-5	CASNPGTTNEKLFF	TGTGCCAGCAACCCGGGAACAACTAATGAAAAACTGTTTTTT
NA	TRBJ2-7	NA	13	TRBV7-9	CASSHSSSYEQYF	TGTGCCAGCAGCCACTCAAGCTCCTACGAGCAGTACTTC
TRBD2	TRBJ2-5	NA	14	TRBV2	CASRGSGGQETQYF	TGTGCCAGCAGGGGTAGCGGGGGCCAAGAGACCCAGTACTTC
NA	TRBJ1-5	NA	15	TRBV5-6	CASSLEGWGNQPQHF	TGTGCCAGCAGTCTCGAGGGATGGGGCAATCAGCCCCAGCATTTT
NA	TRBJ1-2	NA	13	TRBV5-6	CASSLQGPYGYTF	TGTGCCAGCAGCTTGCAGGGCCCCTATGGCTACACCTTC
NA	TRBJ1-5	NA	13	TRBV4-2	CASSQGGGQPQHF	TGTGCCAGCAGCCAAGGGGGGGGTCAGCCCCAGCATTTT
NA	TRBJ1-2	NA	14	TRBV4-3	CASSQEQGYYGYTF	TGCGCCAGCAGCCAAGAACAGGGTTACTATGGCTACACCTTC
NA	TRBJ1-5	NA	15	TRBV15	CATSRDKNGFQPQHF	TGTGCCACCAGCAGAGATAAAAACGGGTTCCAGCCCCAGCATTTT
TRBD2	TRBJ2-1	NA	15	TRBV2	CASSARLAAYNEQFF	TGTGCCAGCAGTGCCCGACTAGCGGCTTACAATGAGCAGTTCTTC
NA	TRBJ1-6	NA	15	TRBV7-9	CASSPHRDVNSPLHF	TGTGCCAGCAGCCCCCACCGGGATGTTAATTCACCCCTCCACTTT
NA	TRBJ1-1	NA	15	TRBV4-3	CASSQDTWGGTEAFF	TGCGCCAGCAGCCAAGATACATGGGGAGGTACTGAAGCTTTCTTT
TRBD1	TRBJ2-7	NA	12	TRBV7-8	CASSPRGTGKYF	TGTGCCAGCAGCCCCCGGGGGACAGGGAAGTACTTC
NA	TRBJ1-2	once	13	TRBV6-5	CASSYVQGYGYTF	TGTGCCAGCAGTTACGTCCAGGGCTATGGCTACACCTTC
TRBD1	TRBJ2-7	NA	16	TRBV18	CASSPVGTGVVYEQYF	TGTGCCAGCTCACCAGTCGGGACAGGGGTGGTCTACGAGCAGTACTTC
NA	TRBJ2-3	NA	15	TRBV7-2	CASSLERTSTDTQYF	TGTGCCAGCAGCTTAGAACGGACTAGCACAGATACGCAGTATTTT
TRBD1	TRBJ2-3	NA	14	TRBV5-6	CASSRDSSTDTQYF	TGTGCCAGCAGCCGGGACAGTAGCACAGATACGCAGTATTTT
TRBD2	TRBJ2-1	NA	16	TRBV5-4	CASSPAGLAGYNEQFF	TGTGCCAGCAGCCCGGCGGGGCTAGCGGGGTACAATGAGCAGTTCTTC
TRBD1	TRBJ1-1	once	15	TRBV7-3	CASSLLGGQGARAFF	TGTGCCAGCAGCTTATTAGGGGGACAGGGGGCGAGGGCTTTCTTT
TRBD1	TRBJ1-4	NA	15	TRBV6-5	CASSYSGGAGEKLFF	TGTGCCAGCAGTTACTCAGGGGGCGCGGGGGAAAAACTGTTTTTT
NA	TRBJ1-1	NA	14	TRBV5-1	CASSLEDMNTEAFF	TGCGCCAGCAGCTTGGAGGACATGAACACTGAAGCTTTCTTT
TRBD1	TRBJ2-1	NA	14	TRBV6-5	CASSPGQGGNEQFF	TGTGCCAGCAGCCCGGGACAGGGTGGCAATGAGCAGTTCTTC
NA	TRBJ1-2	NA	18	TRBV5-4	CASSLCSQGIEEGYGCTF	TGTGCCAGCAGCTTGTGCTCGCAGGGTATTGAGGAAGGCTATGGCTGCACCTTC